This is a list of T cell receptor beta chains from one sample in a study of CD8 T cells in ankylosing spondylitis. MiXCR, run by TCRdb on the 5' RACE reads, gives a single entry per CDR3 protein. The sample shows fewer than 200,000 distinct CDR3 sequences, 18% of them seen only once. Input material: blood, either unsorted or a sorted T cell fraction (not recorded which). These receptors originate from a male donor with ankylosing spondylitis or in good health (not recorded which). Each CDR3 is given with its conserved first and last residue. D genes are given only for firm matches. Size is stated for part of the rows, as once, few or many counts, or as a class when the clone is expanded.

D gene,clone size,J gene,V gene,CDR3 protein,CDR3 DNA
TRBD2,few,TRBJ2-4,TRBV5-1,CASSIGTSGLAKNIQYF,TGCGCCAGCAGCATTGGGACTAGCGGATTAGCCAAAAACATTCAGTACTTC
NA,few,TRBJ1-1,TRBV5-1,CASSLAAQNMNTEAFF,TGCGCCAGCAGCTTGGCCGCGCAGAATATGAACACTGAAGCTTTCTTT
NA,NA,TRBJ1-1,TRBV18,CASSPGAGQNTEAFF,TGTGCCAGCTCACCAGGGGCAGGGCAGAACACTGAAGCTTTCTTT
NA,few,TRBJ1-6,TRBV7-2,CASSGRGYDSPLHF,TGTGCCAGCAGTGGACGGGGGTATGATTCACCCCTCCACTTT
NA,NA,TRBJ2-3,TRBV29-1,CSAQRLDSGLRTDTQYF,TGCAGCGCCCAGCGTCTTGATAGCGGTTTAAGGACAGATACGCAGTATTTT
TRBD2,many,TRBJ2-3,TRBV12-3/TRBV12-4,CASSIAGGTTDTQYF,TGTGCCAGCAGTATAGCGGGAGGGACCACAGATACGCAGTATTTT
NA,many,TRBJ2-7,TRBV15,CATSRGGSYEQYF,TGTGCCACCAGCAGAGGTGGATCCTACGAGCAGTACTTC
NA,NA,TRBJ2-7,TRBV3-1,CASSQDRRLAETYEQYF,TGTGCCAGCAGCCAAGATAGGCGGCTAGCAGAAACCTACGAGCAGTACTTC
NA,medium-sized,TRBJ2-5,TRBV20-1,CSARDGRRIQETQYF,TGCAGTGCTAGAGATGGGCGACGGATACAAGAGACCCAGTACTTC
NA,many,TRBJ2-7,TRBV20-1,CSARFASANSYEQYF,TGCAGTGCTAGGTTTGCTAGCGCAAATTCCTACGAGCAGTACTTC
NA,NA,TRBJ1-5,TRBV19,CASTTNAVRPQHF,TGTGCCAGTACAACCAACGCCGTCCGGCCCCAGCATTTT
TRBD2,NA,TRBJ2-2,TRBV20-1,CSARTPSGRETGELFF,TGCAGTGCTAGAACCCCTAGCGGGAGAGAAACCGGGGAGCTGTTTTTT
TRBD2,few,TRBJ2-2,TRBV24-1,CATSDGNRLAGGTGELFF,TGTGCCACCAGTGATGGCAACCGACTAGCGGGAGGAACCGGGGAGCTGTTTTTT
TRBD1,few,TRBJ2-1,TRBV11-3,CASSPTDRNNEQFF,TGTGCCAGCAGCCCCACGGACAGGAACAATGAGCAGTTCTTC
NA,NA,TRBJ1-2,TRBV5-1,CASSPGLGGYTF,TGCGCCAGCAGCCCGGGACTGGGAGGCTACACCTTC
NA,NA,TRBJ1-1,TRBV6-5,CASSYLYREMNTEAFF,TGTGCCAGCAGTTACCTATACAGGGAGATGAACACTGAAGCTTTCTTT
TRBD2,many,TRBJ2-1,TRBV30,CAWYDTIAGINEQFF,TGTGCCTGGTATGACACCATAGCGGGGATCAATGAGCAGTTCTTC
NA,NA,TRBJ2-7,TRBV3-1,CASTPLPSAGVTYEQYF,TGTGCCTCCACCCCACTCCCTTCCGCAGGCGTTACCTACGAGCAGTACTTC
TRBD2,NA,TRBJ2-1,TRBV12-3/TRBV12-4,CASRIAGGGYEQFF,TGTGCCAGCAGAATAGCGGGAGGTGGGTATGAGCAGTTCTTC
NA,NA,TRBJ2-3,TRBV28,CASSSETENYSTDTQYF,TGTGCCAGCAGTTCCGAAACCGAGAATTATAGCACAGATACGCAGTATTTT
NA,few,TRBJ2-5,TRBV27,CASKRGQETQYF,TGTGCCAGCAAAAGGGGCCAAGAGACCCAGTACTTC
NA,many,TRBJ1-5,TRBV20-1,CSARGAAPRSNQPQHF,TGCAGTGCTAGAGGCGCGGCCCCTAGGAGCAATCAGCCCCAGCATTTT
NA,NA,TRBJ1-5,TRBV28,CASSLSLVGMPQHF,TGTGCCAGCAGTTTATCATTGGTGGGTATGCCCCAGCATTTT
TRBD2,NA,TRBJ2-6,TRBV5-1,CASTKGLAGGSGANVLTF,TGCGCCAGCACAAAGGGACTAGCGGGAGGATCTGGGGCCAACGTCCTGACTTTC
TRBD1,NA,TRBJ2-7,TRBV11-2,CASSKQGAGYEQYF,TGTGCCAGCAGCAAACAGGGGGCGGGCTACGAGCAGTACTTC
TRBD2,few,TRBJ2-7,TRBV20-1,CSAREVAGVDYEQYF,TGCAGTGCTAGAGAAGTCGCGGGAGTAGACTACGAGCAGTACTTC
NA,many,TRBJ2-7,TRBV20-1,CSARDVGSRLYEQYF,TGCAGTGCTAGAGATGTGGGTAGCCGCCTTTACGAGCAGTACTTC
TRBD2,NA,TRBJ2-4,TRBV7-2,CASSLTTSGFQYF,TGTGCCAGCAGCTTAACGACTAGCGGCTTTCAGTACTTC
NA,many,TRBJ1-6,TRBV20-1,CSAREADSPLHF,TGCAGTGCTAGAGAGGCGGATTCACCCCTCCACTTT
NA,few,TRBJ2-7,TRBV29-1,CSVRRDYEQYF,TGCAGCGTGCGCAGGGACTACGAGCAGTACTTC
NA,many,TRBJ1-4,TRBV5-1,CASSPGQSATNEKLFF,TGCGCCAGCAGCCCCGGACAGAGTGCAACTAATGAAAAACTGTTTTTT
NA,many,TRBJ1-1,TRBV29-1,CSVRSGAEAFF,TGCAGCGTCAGATCGGGGGCTGAAGCTTTCTTT
TRBD1,many,TRBJ2-1,TRBV2,CASSGGGSSYNEQFF,TGTGCCAGCAGTGGAGGGGGCAGCTCCTACAATGAGCAGTTCTTC
TRBD1,once,TRBJ1-2,TRBV6-6,CASSYQTGGDYGYTF,TGTGCCAGCAGTTATCAGACAGGGGGGGACTATGGCTACACCTTC
TRBD1,NA,TRBJ2-7,TRBV5-5,CASSLSPDRGSYEQYF,TGTGCCAGCAGCTTGTCTCCGGACAGGGGATCCTACGAGCAGTACTTC
NA,NA,TRBJ1-1,TRBV7-9,CASRSGPGLEAFF,TGTGCCAGCAGGTCAGGGCCAGGGCTTGAAGCTTTCTTT
TRBD1,NA,TRBJ2-2,TRBV29-1,CSVYFQNRGTGELFF,TGCAGCGTTTATTTTCAGAACAGGGGCACCGGGGAGCTGTTTTTT
NA,NA,TRBJ1-5,TRBV14,CASSQGSSGPQHF,TGTGCCAGCAGCCAAGGGTCCTCCGGGCCCCAGCATTTT
TRBD2,few,TRBJ2-1,TRBV5-1,CASRPGLAGGPDEQFF,TGCGCCAGCAGACCGGGACTAGCGGGAGGGCCGGATGAGCAGTTCTTC
NA,NA,TRBJ2-3,TRBV5-4,CASSLTGLADTQYF,TGTGCCAGCAGCCTTACGGGACTCGCAGATACGCAGTATTTT